The 3 T cell receptor beta chains below were found in one sample sequenced in a study of PD-1 blockade in classical Hodgkin lymphoma. Method: immunoSEQ multiplex PCR; TCRdb's copy keeps in-frame clones and lacks some. The repertoire consists of 50,000 or so clones, with around 67% occurring once and the leading ten covering about 14%. Autologous stem cell transplantation was followed by relapse in every patient, and brentuximab vedotin exposure varied. The material was peripheral blood mononuclear cells (PBMCs), obtained before the second cycle of nivolumab. These receptors were collected from a human donor with classical Hodgkin lymphoma.

In its sample, this clone ranks as medium-sized. The gene calls are TRBV5-1 and TRBJ1-2, with 7 bases identical to TRBD1. The CDR3 is 15 amino acids. Germline V gives CDR1 SGHRS, CDR2 YFSETQ. V trimming: 4 bases; J trimming: 4 bases; junction bases outside the gene matches: 10. CDR3 DNA sequence: TGCGCCAGCAGCGCCGACCCAGGGACAGCCTATGGCTACACCTTC. Amino acid sequence: CASSADPGTAYGYTF.

V is TRBV28 and J is TRBJ2-7, with D possibly matching TRBD2 (6 bases). Trimming stripped 7 bases from V and 7 bases from J, with 20 bases between. CDR1 is MDHEN, CDR2 SYDVKM, per germline. The CDR3 sequence is 14 residues long. The CDR3, as DNA: TGTGCCAGCACCATCCGGGACTCGCTAAGGGAGCAGTACTTC. Translating gives CASTIRDSLREQYF.

The chain joins TRBV19 to TRBJ2-3, with 12 bases identical to TRBD2. This CDR3 is built from 16 residues. V gave up 6 bases and J gave up 0 bases; unmatched junction bases: 4. CDR1 is LNHDA and CDR2 is SQIVND in the germline V gene (reference sequence). The CDR3 DNA is TGTGCCAGTAGCTTACTAGCGGGGGGTAGCACAGATACGCAGTATTTT. Residues: CASSLLAGGSTDTQYF.